The 27 T cell receptor beta chains below all came from one sample that was sequenced in a study of CD8 T cells in Susac syndrome. RNA totalling roughly 0.45 to 1 ug underwent reverse transcription with random hexamers. From the immunoSEQ multiplex PCR reads, TCRdb called clonotypes with MiXCR, one entry per CDR3 protein. Of around 100,000 distinct CDR3 sequences in the sample, roughly 96% were seen once. The sample taken for sequencing was CD8+ T cells from PBMCs. Receptors originate from a human donor with Susac syndrome.

This clonotype was seen just once. This chain uses TRBV6-6 with TRBJ2-7; 8 bases fit TRBD1. The length of the CDR3 is 12 residues. Germline CDR1 reads MNHNY; CDR2 reads SVGAGI (reference sequence). V lost 4 bases, J lost 6 bases, and 2 bases stayed unmatched. The CDR3 nucleotides read TGTGCCAGCAGTTCAGGGGGCAGCGAGCAGTACTTC. Translating gives CASSSGGSEQYF.

V gene TRBV20-1 combines with J gene TRBJ2-2; 7 bases are shared with TRBD2. Germline-derived CDR1 and CDR2 are DFQATT and SNEGSKA (reference sequence). CDR3 length: 17 amino acids. V lost 2 bases, J lost 0 bases, and 9 bases stayed unmatched. CDR3 in amino acids: CSARPVAGAANTGELFF. As DNA, the CDR3 is TGCAGTGCTAGACCCGTCGCGGGAGCGGCGAACACCGGGGAGCTGTTTTTT.

This clonotype was recorded once. The chain uses TRBV27 and TRBJ2-1; TRBD2 might be the D (7 bases). This CDR3 region has 15 residues. Germline assignment: CDR1 MNHEY and CDR2 SMNVEV (reference sequence). Trimming removed 11 bases at V and 4 bases at J, with 21 bases between. CDR3 sequence: CAVTGRERGYNEQFF. Here the CDR3 DNA reads TGTGCCGTGACCGGGCGGGAGAGGGGGTACAATGAGCAGTTCTTC.

This clonotype was picked up one time. The V gene is TRBV4-1, the J gene TRBJ1-1; D is possibly TRBD1 (6 bases). V lost 4 bases and J 1 base, leaving 13 bases between the germline ends. The CDR3 spans 15 residues. Germline V lookup: CDR1 MGHRA, CDR2 YSYEKL. The CDR3 DNA is TGCGCCAGCAGCCCAACGCGGGGGCAGAACACTGAAGCTTTCTTT. This gives the protein CASSPTRGQNTEAFF.

V and J are TRBV12-5 and TRBJ1-5, with TRBD1 identical over 7 bases. With V trimmed by 3 bases and J by 7 bases, 6 bases remained unmatched. CDR3 length: 14 amino acids. Germline V gene sequence: CDR1 LGHNT, CDR2 FRNRAP. CDR3 DNA sequence: TGTGCTAGTGGTTTCGGGACAGACCGCCAGCCCCAGCATTTT. It encodes CASGFGTDRQPQHF.

The chain couples TRBV7-9 to TRBJ2-1; no firm D call. V was pared by 10 bases and J by 3 bases, with 7 bases between. Per germline, CDR1 SEHNR and CDR2 FQNEAQ (reference sequence). The CDR3 is made up of 11 amino acids. CDR3: CAIPDYNEQFF. DNA of the CDR3: TGTGCCATTCCGGACTACAATGAGCAGTTCTTC.

This rearrangement joins TRBV11-2 to TRBJ2-7; D unclear. The V gene's germline CDR1 is SGHAT and CDR2 FQNNGV. The CDR3 runs 14 residues. The V gene lost 5 bases and the J gene lost 5 bases, with 16 bases spanning the gap. The CDR3 nucleotides read TGTGCCAGCAGCCCCGCCTCGCCACGGAACGAGCAGTACTTC. The encoded protein is CASSPASPRNEQYF.

The V gene is TRBV7-9, the J gene TRBJ2-5; D perhaps matches TRBD1 (5 bases). The ends were cut back, 7 bases at V and 5 bases at J, with 23 bases in the middle. The CDR3 is 16 residues long. Per the germline V gene, CDR1 is SEHNR and CDR2 is FQNEAQ (reference sequence). The CDR3 loop is CASIKAAVGRAETQYF. CDR3 DNA: TGTGCCAGCATCAAGGCCGCCGTGGGCAGGGCTGAGACCCAGTACTTC.

The rearrangement uses TRBV3-1 and TRBJ2-1; D ambiguous. Germline V lookup: CDR1 LGHDT, CDR2 YNNKEL (reference sequence). Between the trimmed V and J ends, which lost 4 bases and 10 bases, there was a span of 20 bases. The CDR3 has 15 residues. The CDR3 loop reads CASSPDTERPHEQFF. The CDR3 DNA reads TGTGCCAGCAGCCCAGATACGGAGAGACCTCACGAGCAGTTCTTC.

The CDR3 DNA reads TGTGCCATAGGGAATAGCGGGAGGATCTCTGGGGCCAACGTCCTGACTTTC. Translation: CAIGNSGRISGANVLTF. V usage is TRBV10-3 and J usage is TRBJ2-6; 10 bases are a match to TRBD2. CDR1 ENHRY and CDR2 SYGVKD come from the germline V gene. Losses at the gene ends were 9 bases for V and 0 bases for J; bases not matched to a gene: 8. This CDR3 comprises 17 residues.

The chain links TRBV4-1 to TRBJ2-2, with TRBD2 identical over 7 bases. This CDR3 has 18 residues. Germline assignment: CDR1 MGHRA and CDR2 YSYEKL. Unmatched junction bases numbered 13, after V lost 0 bases and J lost 6 bases. CDR3 nucleotides: TGCGCCAGCAGCCAAGATGGGGCGGGAGACCCCGGCCCCGGGGAGCTGTTTTTT. It codes for CASSQDGAGDPGPGELFF.

The chain employs TRBV6-5 and TRBJ1-5; no definite D call. Trimming cost V 5 bases and J 4 bases, with 12 bases left between them. Germline CDR1 is MNHEY and CDR2 is SVGAGI. This CDR3 is 14 amino acids long. The CDR3 coding sequence is TGTGCCAGCAGTGCCCGGGGTCGAAATCAGCCCCAGCATTTT. Translation: CASSARGRNQPQHF.

V usage is TRBV6-6 and J usage is TRBJ2-1; 11 nucleotides line up with TRBD2. The CDR3 is made up of 16 amino acids. V was clipped by 0 bases and J by 6 bases; unmatched bases: 4. Germline loops: CDR1 MNHNY, CDR2 SVGAGI (reference sequence). The CDR3 sequence: CASSYSTSGGGNEQFF. The CDR3 DNA sequence: TGTGCCAGCAGTTACTCCACTAGCGGGGGAGGCAATGAGCAGTTCTTC.

V usage is TRBV12-3 or TRBV12-4 and J usage is TRBJ2-4; TRBD1 agrees at 7 bases. The CDR3 is 13 amino acids. With 6 bases clipped from V and 8 bases from J, the junction kept 7 bases outside the gene matches. The CDR3 nucleotides read TGTGCCAGCAGCCCTGACAGGGTGGACATTCAGTACTTC. As protein: CASSPDRVDIQYF.

The chain has TRBV15 and TRBJ2-4; unclear D gene. V lost 0 bases and J 3 bases, leaving 12 bases between the germline ends. The CDR3 loop spans 16 amino acids. In germline, CDR1 is LNHNV, CDR2 YYDKDF (reference sequence). The chain's CDR3 is CATSRDLGDSKNIQYF. The CDR3 DNA reads TGTGCCACCAGCAGAGATCTTGGAGATAGCAAAAACATTCAGTACTTC. Variable domain in full (rest from reference TRBV15 and TRBJ2-4): DAMVIQNPRYQVTQFGKPVTLSCSQTLNHNVMYWYQQKSSQAPKLLFHYYDKDFNNEADTPDNFQSRRPNTSFCFLDIRSPGLGDTAMYLCATSRDLGDSKNIQYFGAGTRLSVL.

The chain joins TRBV29-1 to TRBJ2-4; tentatively, D is TRBD1 (5 bases). Germline V lookup: CDR1 SQVTM, CDR2 ANQGSEA. The V gene lost 4 bases and the J gene lost 0 bases, with 10 bases spanning the gap. This CDR3 comprises 14 residues. The DNA of the CDR3 is TGCAGCGTTGTGGGGCTCCTAGCCAAAAACATTCAGTACTTC. Protein sequence: CSVVGLLAKNIQYF.

The chain links TRBV5-4 to TRBJ2-1; no reliable D call. The CDR3 loop spans 15 amino acids. CDR1 is SGHNT, CDR2 YYREEE, per germline (reference sequence). V lost 0 bases and J 4 bases, leaving 11 bases between the germline ends. CDR3 protein: CASSLGTWVYNEQFF. In DNA, the CDR3 is TGTGCCAGCAGCTTGGGAACGTGGGTGTACAATGAGCAGTTCTTC.

This CDR3 reads CSVVPGQGKSYNEQFF. For the CDR3, the DNA is TGCAGCGTTGTCCCGGGACAGGGAAAGTCCTACAATGAGCAGTTCTTC. The chain couples TRBV29-1 to TRBJ2-1; TRBD1 matches at 9 bases. J lost 1 base, V lost 4 bases, and 8 bases had no gene match. Germline lookup yields CDR1 SQVTM and CDR2 ANQGSEA. The CDR3 spans 16 residues.

The V and J genes are TRBV20-1 and TRBJ2-7; perhaps TRBD1 as D (8 bases). From germline, CDR1 is DFQATT and CDR2 SNEGSKA (reference sequence). The CDR3 contains 14 residues. Trimming stripped 4 bases from V and 3 bases from J, with 16 bases between. CDR3: CSATETGDYYEQYF. The CDR3 nucleotides are TGCAGTGCTACTGAGACAGGGGACTACTACGAGCAGTACTTC.

This chain joins TRBV29-1 and TRBJ2-7; D possibly matches TRBD1 or TRBD2 (5 bases each). V lost 6 bases and J 3 bases, leaving 9 bases between the germline ends. The CDR3 runs 11 residues. CDR1 is SQVTM and CDR2 is ANQGSEA in the germline V gene. DNA for the CDR3: TGCAGCGTACAGGACTTCTACGAGCAGTACTTC. This codes for CSVQDFYEQYF.

The rearrangement links TRBV25-1 to TRBJ2-4; 10 positions agree with TRBD2. CDR3 size: 17 residues. The germline gives CDR1 MGHDK, CDR2 SYGVNS. After removal of 7 bases from V and 0 bases from J, the junction contained 9 bases not matched to a gene. The CDR3: CASTPAGGRGAKNIQYF. In DNA form, the CDR3 reads TGTGCCAGCACCCCAGCGGGAGGGCGTGGAGCCAAAAACATTCAGTACTTC.

J is TRBJ2-2 and V is TRBV29-1; the D is unclear. The germline V gene has CDR1 SQVTM and CDR2 ANQGSEA. V shed 6 bases and J shed 4 bases, with 9 bases lying between them. The CDR3 has 12 amino acids. The CDR3 nucleotides are TGCAGCGTCACCGGGCTCACCGGGGAGCTGTTTTTT. It specifies CSVTGLTGELFF.

The rearrangement joins TRBV25-1 to TRBJ2-5; D remains ambiguous. This CDR3 is 16 amino acids long. V gave up 8 bases and J gave up 0 bases, with 19 bases separating them. In germline, CDR1 is MGHDK, CDR2 SYGVNS. The CDR3 nucleotides read TGTGCCAGCGTCGGACGGAACTCGAGAGACCAAGAGACCCAGTACTTC. This codes for CASVGRNSRDQETQYF.

As regards this clonotype: Sequence at one end of the junction differs from germline and may be a read error. The V and J genes are TRBV29-1 and TRBJ2-3; D is unclear. The CDR3 is 14 amino acids. CDR1 and CDR2 from the germline V gene are SQVTM and ANQGSEA. The CDR3 loop is CSVLRSSSRDTQYF. CDR3 DNA: TGCAGCGTTCTTAGATCTTCCAGCAGAGATACGCAGTATTTT.

The gene calls are TRBV15 and TRBJ1-2; no clear D gene. The germline V and J ends were trimmed by 0 bases and 5 bases, with 4 bases remaining between them. CDR3 length equals 12 residues. Per the germline V gene, CDR1 is LNHNV and CDR2 is YYDKDF (reference sequence). CDR3 sequence (DNA): TGTGCCACCAGCAGAGAAGGGTATGGCTACACCTTC. It specifies CATSREGYGYTF.

The chain employs TRBV5-1 and TRBJ2-7, with a tentative D call TRBD1 (6 bases). The CDR3 is 16 amino acids. CDR1 SGHRS and CDR2 YFSETQ come from the germline V gene. Trimming took 4 bases from V and 2 from J, leaving 19 bases between them. The CDR3 bases are TGCGCCAGCAGCAATGACGACAGGATTCTCGCCTACGAGCAGTACTTC. Its translation: CASSNDDRILAYEQYF.

This chain connects TRBV27 to TRBJ2-7, with TRBD1 as a possible D gene (7 bases). The CDR3 runs 15 residues. Trimming removed 2 bases from V and 7 bases from J, with 18 bases in between. Germline V lookup: CDR1 MNHEY, CDR2 SMNVEV (reference sequence). CDR3 bases: TGTGCCAGCAGTTTAGAGGTCAAGGGGGCGGGGGAGCAGTACTTC. This sequence encodes CASSLEVKGAGEQYF.